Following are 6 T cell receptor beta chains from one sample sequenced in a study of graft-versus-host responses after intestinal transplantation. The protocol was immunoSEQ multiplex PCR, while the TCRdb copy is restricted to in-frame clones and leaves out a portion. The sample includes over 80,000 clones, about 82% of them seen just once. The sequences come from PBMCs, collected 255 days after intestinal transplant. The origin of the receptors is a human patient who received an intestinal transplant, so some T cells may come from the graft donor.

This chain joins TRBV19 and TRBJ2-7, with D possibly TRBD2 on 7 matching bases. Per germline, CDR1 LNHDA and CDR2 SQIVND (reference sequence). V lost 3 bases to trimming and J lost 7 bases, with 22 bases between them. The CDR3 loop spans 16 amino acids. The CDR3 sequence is CASSIAAGAVRVEQYF. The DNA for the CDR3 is TGTGCCAGTAGTATCGCCGCGGGGGCCGTACGAGTGGAGCAGTACTTC.

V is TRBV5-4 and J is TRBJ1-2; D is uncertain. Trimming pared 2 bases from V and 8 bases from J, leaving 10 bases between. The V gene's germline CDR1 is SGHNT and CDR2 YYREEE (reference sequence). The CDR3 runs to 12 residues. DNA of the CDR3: TGTGCCAGCAGCTTCTTCAGCGGGGGCTACACCTTC. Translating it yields CASSFFSGGYTF.

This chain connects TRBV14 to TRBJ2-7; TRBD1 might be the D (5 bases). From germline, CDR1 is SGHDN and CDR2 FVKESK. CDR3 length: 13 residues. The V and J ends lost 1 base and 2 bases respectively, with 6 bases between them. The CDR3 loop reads CASSQGGAYEQYF. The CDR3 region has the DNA TGTGCCAGCAGCCAAGGGGGCGCCTACGAGCAGTACTTC.

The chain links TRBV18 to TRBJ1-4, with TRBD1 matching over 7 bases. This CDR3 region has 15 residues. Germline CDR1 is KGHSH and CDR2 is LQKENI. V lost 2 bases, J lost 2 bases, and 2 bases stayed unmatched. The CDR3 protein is CASSPSQGTNEKLFF. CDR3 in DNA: TGTGCCAGCTCACCATCACAGGGGACTAATGAAAAACTGTTTTTT.

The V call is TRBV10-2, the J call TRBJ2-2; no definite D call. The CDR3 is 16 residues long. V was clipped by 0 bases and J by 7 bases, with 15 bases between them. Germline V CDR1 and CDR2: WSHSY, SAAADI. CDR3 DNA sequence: TGCGCCAGCAGTGAGTCAAGACTTTGGTTTGGCGGGGAGCTGTTTTTT. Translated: CASSESRLWFGGELFF.

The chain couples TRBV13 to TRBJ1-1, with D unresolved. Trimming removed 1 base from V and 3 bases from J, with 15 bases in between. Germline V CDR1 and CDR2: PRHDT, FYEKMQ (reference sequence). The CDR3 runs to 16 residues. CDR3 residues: CASSLEFLDIDTEAFF. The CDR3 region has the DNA TGTGCCAGCAGCTTAGAGTTCCTGGATATCGACACTGAAGCTTTCTTT.